The 9 T cell receptor beta chains below come from one sample, sequenced in a study of cytomegalovirus exposure and HLA in healthy donors. PCR used 60 Vbeta primers and 13 Jbeta primers. Data came from immunoSEQ multiplex PCR; TCRdb stores just in-frame clones and leaves some out. There are around 140,000 clones in the sample; around four fifths occur only once, and 1.4% to 1.5% lies in the top ten. What was sequenced was PBMCs. These receptors all come from a female donor in good health and CMV-seronegative.

The V gene is TRBV7-9, the J gene TRBJ1-5; no firm D call. Germline V gene data show CDR1 as SEHNR and CDR2 as FQNEAQ (reference sequence). This CDR3 has 19 residues. With 1 base removed from V and 2 bases from J, the gap between germline ends came to 21 bases. CDR3 in amino acids: CASSLGIGLRVRGNQPQHF. DNA of the CDR3: TGTGCCAGCAGCTTAGGAATCGGGCTGAGGGTGAGGGGCAATCAGCCCCAGCATTTT.

This chain links TRBV28 with TRBJ2-5; the match to TRBD2 covers 8 bases. Germline CDR1 and CDR2: MDHEN and SYDVKM. Germline trimming cut 1 base from V and 4 bases from J; bases unmatched to any gene: 11. The CDR3 spans 17 residues. CDR3 in amino acids: CASSLLRSLAGIETQYF. The CDR3, as DNA: TGTGCCAGCAGTTTATTACGGTCTCTAGCGGGCATAGAGACCCAGTACTTC.

The chain employs TRBV30 and TRBJ2-3; no clear D. This CDR3 spans 11 amino acids. Trimming left V 2 bases short and J 3 bases short, with 3 bases between. Per the germline V gene, CDR1 is GTSNPN and CDR2 is SVGIG (reference sequence). In DNA, the CDR3 is TGTGCCTGGAGTATAACAGATACGCAGTATTTT. This codes for CAWSITDTQYF.

The V call is TRBV6-5, the J call TRBJ2-5, with a tentative D call TRBD1 (6 bases). The assigned J gene may be wrong: the sequence end matches TRBJ2-7 better. CDR3 size: 15 residues. CDR1 and CDR2 from the germline V gene are MNHEY and SVGAGI. CDR3 residues: CASSSPRSDRSEQYF. The CDR3 region has the DNA TGTGCCAGCAGTTCCCCGCGATCGGACAGAAGCGAGCAGTACTTC.

The V gene is TRBV29-1, the J gene TRBJ2-7, with D perhaps matching TRBD1 (5 bases). Germline V gene lookup returns CDR1 SQVTM and CDR2 ANQGSEA. The V end lost 4 bases, the J end lost 2 bases, and 12 bases lay between the germline ends. This CDR3 is built from 13 residues. As DNA, the CDR3 is TGCAGCGTTGGGGGCGCTGGGACCTACGAGCAGTACTTC. Amino acids: CSVGGAGTYEQYF.

This clone occurred once. V gene TRBV29-1 combines with J gene TRBJ2-1, with TRBD2 matching over 8 bases. CDR1 and CDR2 from the germline V gene are SQVTM and ANQGSEA. After removal of 7 bases from V and 4 bases from J, the junction contained 9 bases not matched to a gene. The CDR3 is 14 amino acids. DNA for the CDR3: TGCAGCGCGCCCCGGACTAGCAGGTACAATGAGCAGTTCTTC. It codes for CSAPRTSRYNEQFF.

The V and J genes are TRBV10-3 and TRBJ2-3; weak D call: TRBD1 (5 bases). Germline V gene lookup returns CDR1 ENHRY and CDR2 SYGVKD. Trimming removed 4 bases from V and 2 bases from J, with 7 bases in between. This CDR3 contains 13 residues. CDR3 in amino acids: CAISGRATDTQYF. In DNA, the CDR3 is TGTGCCATCAGTGGCAGGGCCACAGATACGCAGTATTTT.

The DNA of the CDR3 is TGTGCCAGCAGCTCAGGGGGCGAGGATACGCAGTATTTT. Translated, it gives CASSSGGEDTQYF. The rearrangement uses TRBV11-3 and TRBJ2-3; the match to TRBD1 covers 8 bases. The germline gives CDR1 SGHNT, CDR2 YENEEA. V shed 4 bases and J 6 bases; nucleotides not matched to a gene: 3. There are 13 residues in the CDR3.

The chain links TRBV14 to TRBJ2-7; TRBD2 aligns across 7 bases. The CDR3 totals 14 residues. J lost 0 bases, V lost 5 bases, and 4 bases had no gene match. CDR1 SGHDN and CDR2 FVKESK come from the germline V gene. The CDR3 DNA reads as TGTGCCAGCAGCTTAAGCGGGGTCTCCTACGAGCAGTACTTC. It is translated as CASSLSGVSYEQYF.